This T cell receptor beta chain was captured by sequencing in a study of regulatory T cells in long-lasting Graves disease. Study as a whole: Treatment with antithyroid drugs for over 5 years, together with positive TSH receptor antibodies, meant persistent Graves' disease.

This clonotype was observed a few times. Researchers made TCR beta libraries by using iRepertoire HTBI primers and running Arm-PCR on CDR3 regions. TCRdb re-called the multiplex PCR reads through MiXCR, storing one row per CDR3 protein. This table has more than 300,000 distinct CDR3 sequences, roughly 25% appearing once. Time point described: persistent/refractory GD, antithyroid drugs over 5 years with positive TRAb. After RNA was extracted from PBMCs, the TCR library was made from it. The source material was peripheral blood mononuclear cells (PBMCs), sampled when the disease was refractory, from a patient treated with antithyroid drugs. This TCR derives from a woman aged 35 to 49 with Graves disease.

CDR3 sequence (DNA): TGTGCCAGCAGTCTTACACTAGCGATTGGTAGCACAGATACGCAGTATTTT. This translates into CASSLTLAIGSTDTQYF. The chain links TRBV2 to TRBJ2-3; 7 bases agree with TRBD2. The V gene end was trimmed by 5 bases and the J gene end by 0 bases; junction bases not matched to a gene: 11. The CDR3 has 17 amino acids. The germline CDR1 and CDR2 sequences are SNHLY and FYNNEI.